Shown below are 4 T cell receptor beta chains from a single sample sequenced in a study of T cell responses to AZD1222 COVID-19 vaccine. Assay: immunoSEQ multiplex PCR; the TCRdb copy retains only in-frame clones and omits some. The sample has about 140,000 clones; around 90% are singletons. Sequenced here: peripheral blood, sampled on day 0 of AZD1222 vaccination. Receptor source: an adult in good health.

V is TRBV30 and J is TRBJ1-1; D gene unclear. The V end was cut by 1 base, the J end by 6 bases, with 12 bases between. The CDR3 runs 13 residues. Germline lookup yields CDR1 GTSNPN and CDR2 SVGIG (reference sequence). CDR3 nucleotides: TGTGCCTGGAGTGGAAGGTCGACCTCTGAAGCTTTCTTT. Protein sequence: CAWSGRSTSEAFF.

The chain employs TRBV5-1 and TRBJ2-1, with 8 bases aligning to TRBD2. Germline assignment: CDR1 SGHRS and CDR2 YFSETQ. The length of the CDR3 is 16 residues. The V segment lost 4 bases and the J segment 4 bases; nucleotides outside the gene matches: 10. The CDR3 region has the DNA TGCGCCAGCAGCCCCGCGGGGGGCGGGGTATACAATGAGCAGTTCTTC. Residues: CASSPAGGGVYNEQFF.

This clone is a singleton in its sample. The rearrangement links TRBV14 to TRBJ1-1, with TRBD1 identical over 7 bases. V lost 3 bases and J lost 2; bases outside the gene matches: 9. Germline V gene lookup returns CDR1 SGHDN and CDR2 FVKESK. The CDR3 runs to 16 residues. The CDR3, as DNA: TGTGCCAGCAGCCACTTAGAACAGGGGTCAAACACTGAAGCTTTCTTT. As protein: CASSHLEQGSNTEAFF.

The rearrangement uses TRBV3-1 (or the pseudogene TRBV3-2) and TRBJ2-4, with 7 bases identical to TRBD1. J gave up 9 bases and V 0 bases, and 14 bases lay outside the gene matches. The CDR3 is 17 amino acids. CDR1 and CDR2 from the germline V gene are LGHDT and YNNKEL (reference sequence). This chain's CDR3 is CASSQDRRGSGMFIQYF. The CDR3 nucleotides read TGTGCCAGCAGCCAAGATCGCAGGGGGAGTGGAATGTTCATTCAGTACTTC.